This section outlines one T cell receptor (beta chain) sequence together with its context. Antigen specificity is unknown. Assay used: immunoSEQ multiplex PCR; TCRdb lists only in-frame clones, some missing. The data hold 15,000 or so clones, with 60% to 80% observed a single time. This sample is drawn from a study of chemoradiotherapy in HPV16-positive cancers. In the study overall: A couple of HPV16-positive patients' cells yielded candidate HPV-specific clones and common motifs. General observations from the study: Better recurrence-free survival went with HPV-responsive T-cell expansion in HPV16-positive patients. Only a couple of HPV16-positive patients supplied the functional HPV-specificity definition. During treatment, candidate HPV-specific clones and E7-related motifs expanded in tumor.

The CDR3 has 15 residues. CDR1 and CDR2 from the germline V gene are ENHRY and SYGVKD. The trim removed 5 bases at V and 3 bases at J, leaving 5 bases unmatched. The sequenced sample was tumor tissue, obtained from a patient who underwent chemoradiotherapy. The rearrangement links TRBV10-3 to TRBJ1-2; TRBD1 agrees at 11 bases. The TCR was taken from a human donor with HPV-associated anogenital cancer. The CDR3 spells CAISLDRGRDYGYTF. The DNA of the CDR3 is TGTGCCATCAGTCTGGACAGGGGGCGCGACTATGGCTACACCTTC.